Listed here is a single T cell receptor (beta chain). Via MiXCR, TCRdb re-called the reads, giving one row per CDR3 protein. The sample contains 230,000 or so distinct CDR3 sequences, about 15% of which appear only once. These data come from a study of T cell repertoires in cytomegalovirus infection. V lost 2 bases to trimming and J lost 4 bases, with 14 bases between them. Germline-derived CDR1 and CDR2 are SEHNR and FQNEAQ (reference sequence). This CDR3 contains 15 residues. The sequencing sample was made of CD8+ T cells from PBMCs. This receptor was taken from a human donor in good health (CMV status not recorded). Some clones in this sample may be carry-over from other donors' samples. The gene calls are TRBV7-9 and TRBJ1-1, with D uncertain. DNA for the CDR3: TGTGCCAGCAGCTTACCAACAGACGGAAGCACTGAAGCTTTCTTT. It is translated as CASSLPTDGSTEAFF.